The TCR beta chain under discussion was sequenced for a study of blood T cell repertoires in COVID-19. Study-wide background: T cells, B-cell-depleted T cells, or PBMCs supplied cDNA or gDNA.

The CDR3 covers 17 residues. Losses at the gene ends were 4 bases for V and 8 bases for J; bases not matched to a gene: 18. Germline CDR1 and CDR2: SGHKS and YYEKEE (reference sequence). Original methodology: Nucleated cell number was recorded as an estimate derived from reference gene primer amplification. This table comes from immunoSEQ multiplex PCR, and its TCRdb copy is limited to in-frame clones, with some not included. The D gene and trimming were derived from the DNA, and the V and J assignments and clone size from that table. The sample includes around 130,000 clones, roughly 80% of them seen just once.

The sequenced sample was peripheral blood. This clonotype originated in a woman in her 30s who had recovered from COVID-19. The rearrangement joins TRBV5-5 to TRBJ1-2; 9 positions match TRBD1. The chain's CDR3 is CASSLRDRDPSATGYTF. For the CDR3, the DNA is TGTGCCAGCAGCCTTCGGGACAGGGACCCCTCGGCGACAGGCTACACCTTC. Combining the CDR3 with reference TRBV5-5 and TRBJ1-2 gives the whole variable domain DAGVTQSPTHLIKTRGQQVTLRCSPISGHKSVSWYQQVLGQGPQFIFQYYEKEERGRGNFPDRFSARQFPNYSSELNVNALLLGDSALYLCASSLRDRDPSATGYTFGSGTRLTVV.